This TCR beta chain was observed in a study of beta chain features in type 1 diabetes. Study-wide findings and caveats: Type 1 diabetes patients had VDJ junctions that carried fewer insertions and more deletions.

For this clone: What it binds is not known.

Expressed TCRB transcripts were sequenced because the isolated RNA had all been reverse transcribed beforehand. The assay was immunoSEQ multiplex PCR, and TCRdb's table has in-frame clones only and misses some. The sample consists of 250,000 to 300,000 clones, 8% of them appearing once. The receptor's source is a woman between 18 and 30 years old in good health. The specimen sequenced was central memory CD4+ T cells from blood.

CDR3 DNA sequence: TGTGCCAGCAGCTTGGATCCGGTAATGAACACTGAAGCTTTCTTT. Its translation: CASSLDPVMNTEAFF. This chain joins TRBV5-6 and TRBJ1-1; D remains unclear. This CDR3 comprises 15 residues. Germline V lookup: CDR1 SGHDT, CDR2 YYEEEE. Trimming shortened V by 0 bases and J by 0 bases, and 9 bases separated the two germline ends.